The present TCR beta chain was sequenced within a study of T cells expressing NK-cell markers. Study-wide background: Each TCR beta repertoire originated in sorted T cells that were CD3+CD56+NKG2C+, CD3+CD56+NKG2C- or CD3+CD56-NKG2C+. The study sequenced eight donors, seven HCMV-seropositive and one seronegative.

TCR beta cDNA was made by 5'RACE template switching with UMIs. One entry per CDR3 protein, without DNA, is what TCRdb gives after re-calling the 5' RACE reads. The sample features over 200,000 distinct CDR3 sequences, with approximately 0.41% in its top ten. The CDR3 extends over 12 amino acids. Germline V CDR1 and CDR2: SGHTA, FQGNSA. The chain links TRBV7-2 to TRBJ2-5; TCRdb's D call, TRBD1, is unchecked because there is no DNA. The specimen sequenced was blood T cells: a sorted CD56 or NKG2C T cell subset, CD4+ or CD8+ T cells, or bulk PBMC T cells (not recorded which). The sequence derives from a man between 18 and 29 years old in good health. CDR3 protein: CASTTGGETQYF.